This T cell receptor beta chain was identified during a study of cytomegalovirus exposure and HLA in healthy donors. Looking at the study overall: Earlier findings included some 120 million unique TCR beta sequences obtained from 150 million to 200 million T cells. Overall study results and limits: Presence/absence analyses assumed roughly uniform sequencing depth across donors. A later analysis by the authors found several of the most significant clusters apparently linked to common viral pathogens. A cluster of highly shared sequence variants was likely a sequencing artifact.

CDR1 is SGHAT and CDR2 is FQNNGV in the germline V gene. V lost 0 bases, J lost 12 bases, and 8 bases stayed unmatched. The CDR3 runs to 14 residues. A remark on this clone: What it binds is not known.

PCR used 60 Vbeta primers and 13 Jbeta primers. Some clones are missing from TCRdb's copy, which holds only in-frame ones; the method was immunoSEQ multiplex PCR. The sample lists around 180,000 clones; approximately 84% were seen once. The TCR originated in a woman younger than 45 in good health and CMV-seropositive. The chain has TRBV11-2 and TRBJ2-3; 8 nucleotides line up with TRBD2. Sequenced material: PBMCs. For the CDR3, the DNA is TGTGCCAGCAGCTTAGACAGGACTAGCTCTTTCCAGTATTTT. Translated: CASSLDRTSSFQYF.